The 22 T cell receptor beta chains given below trace back to one sample, sequenced in a study of blood T cells in healthy people across ages. Sample-barcoded 5' priming and a J-beta primer mix drove a second PCR of about 6 to 11 cycles. Via MiXCR, TCRdb re-called the 5' RACE reads, giving one row per CDR3 protein. This sample carries around 820,000 distinct CDR3 sequences, 20% to 25% of them seen once, and the ten largest clones take under 4.5%. This sample also belongs to another study, concerning T cells of mothers and their children.

Sequenced: blood. These receptors came from a boy between 10 and 17 years old in good health.

This clonotype was found a few times. This sequence joins TRBV5-1 and TRBJ2-1; 8 bases are shared with TRBD1. Germline V gives CDR1 SGHRS, CDR2 YFSETQ. This CDR3 comprises 14 residues. Trimming removed 4 bases from V and 4 bases from J; junction bases left unmatched: 4. CDR3 sequence (DNA): TGCGCCAGCAGCCCGGGACAGGTTTACAATGAGCAGTTCTTC. Residues: CASSPGQVYNEQFF.

V usage is TRBV20-1 and J usage is TRBJ2-7; tentatively, D is TRBD1 or TRBD2 (5 bases each). The CDR3 runs 16 residues. Per germline, CDR1 DFQATT and CDR2 SNEGSKA (reference sequence). V lost 0 bases and J lost 3, with 18 bases in between. The CDR3 region has the DNA TGCAGTGCTAGAGATTTGACTAAAGGGGCAGGCTACGAGCAGTACTTC. Protein: CSARDLTKGAGYEQYF.

The CDR3, as DNA: TGTGCCAGCAGCTTGATGGACAGGGGCTATGGCTACACCTTC. It encodes CASSLMDRGYGYTF. The genes are TRBV7-8 and TRBJ1-2, with 9 positions matching TRBD1. CDR3 length equals 14 residues. Per germline, CDR1 SGHVS and CDR2 FQNEAQ. Losses at the gene ends were 3 bases for V and 4 bases for J; bases not matched to a gene: 3.

The rearrangement joins TRBV27 to TRBJ2-5; 7 bases fit TRBD1. CDR3 length: 14 amino acids. The junction had 8 bases not matched to a gene; V was cut back by 5 bases and J by 5 bases. Germline V CDR1 and CDR2: MNHEY, SMNVEV (reference sequence). The CDR3 bases are TGTGCCAGCAGTCCCGGGACAGTTGGGGAGACCCAGTACTTC. As protein: CASSPGTVGETQYF.

In its sample, this clonotype was seen a few times. The gene calls are TRBV4-3 and TRBJ1-3; a possible D gene is TRBD1 (5 bases). Germline values: CDR1 LGHNA, CDR2 YSLEER. The CDR3 sequence is 16 residues long. Trimming took 4 bases from V and 4 from J, leaving 17 bases between them. CDR3 sequence: CASSPKVQGGGNTIYF. The CDR3 nucleotides are TGCGCCAGCAGCCCTAAAGTGCAGGGTGGCGGAAACACCATATATTTT.

The chain has TRBV7-2 and TRBJ2-6; 9 bases map to TRBD1. The CDR3 has 19 residues. Losses at the gene ends were 5 bases for V and 0 bases for J; bases not matched to a gene: 11. Germline-derived CDR1 and CDR2 are SGHTA and FQGNSA. CDR3 amino acids: CASSQERDRARSGANVLTF. In nucleotides, the CDR3 is TGTGCCAGCAGCCAAGAACGGGACAGGGCCCGCTCTGGGGCCAACGTCCTGACTTTC.

The V and J genes are TRBV29-1 and TRBJ2-5; 13 bases match TRBD2. Unmatched junction bases numbered 2, after V lost 6 bases and J lost 4 bases. The CDR3 contains 13 residues. Germline V CDR1 and CDR2: SQVTM, ANQGSEA. The DNA for the CDR3 is TGCAGCGTCCGGACTAGCGGGAGAGAGACCCAGTACTTC. As protein: CSVRTSGRETQYF.

The chain uses TRBV4-3 and TRBJ2-2, with D perhaps TRBD2 (5 bases). V was trimmed by 0 bases and J by 6 bases, leaving 8 bases between them. CDR1 is LGHNA and CDR2 is YSLEER in the germline V gene. The CDR3 contains 14 residues. In DNA, the CDR3 is TGCGCCAGCAGCCAAGAAGAGGGAGCCGGGGAGCTGTTTTTT. Translation gives CASSQEEGAGELFF.

This chain links TRBV29-1 with TRBJ2-5, with no clear D. Germline lookup yields CDR1 SQVTM and CDR2 ANQGSEA. V was cut by 0 bases and J by 0 bases, with 11 bases left in between. The CDR3 extends over 15 amino acids. The CDR3: CSVEETGRYQETQYF. CDR3 bases: TGCAGCGTTGAAGAAACCGGCAGGTACCAAGAGACCCAGTACTTC.

This clonotype was seen more than once but under ten times. The genes are TRBV3-1 and TRBJ1-4; possible D gene TRBD1, 5 bases. Germline CDR1 and CDR2: LGHDT and YNNKEL (reference sequence). The CDR3 has 15 residues. V shed 5 bases and J shed 3 bases, with 13 bases lying between them. In DNA, the CDR3 is TGTGCCAGCAGCATCAGACAGACCTCTAATGAAAAACTGTTTTTT. Its translation is CASSIRQTSNEKLFF.

This rearrangement joins TRBV20-1 to TRBJ2-1; 11 nucleotides match TRBD2. Germline V CDR1 and CDR2: DFQATT, SNEGSKA (reference sequence). Unmatched junction bases numbered 6, after V lost 2 bases and J lost 0 bases. The CDR3 has 17 residues. In DNA form, the CDR3 reads TGCAGTGCTAGACGGGCGACTAGCGGGAACTCCTACAATGAGCAGTTCTTC. Its protein product is CSARRATSGNSYNEQFF.

This clonotype was detected a few times. The V and J genes are TRBV6-2 or TRBV6-3 and TRBJ2-7; 15 nucleotides match TRBD2. Losses at the gene ends were 5 bases for V and 3 bases for J; bases not matched to a gene: 5. Germline CDR1 and CDR2: MNHEY and SVGEGT. The CDR3 runs 16 residues. The CDR3 reads CASSGGTSGRSYEQYF. For the CDR3, the DNA is TGTGCCAGCAGTGGTGGGACTAGCGGGAGGAGCTACGAGCAGTACTTC.

The V gene is TRBV29-1, the J gene TRBJ2-7; the match to TRBD2 covers 7 bases. The germline CDR1 and CDR2 sequences are SQVTM and ANQGSEA. J lost 2 bases, V lost 6 bases, and 4 bases had no gene match. CDR3 length: 12 amino acids. The CDR3 nucleotides are TGCAGCGTGAGCGGGGCGACCTACGAGCAGTACTTC. This translates into CSVSGATYEQYF.

This clonotype was observed a handful of times. The chain is built from TRBV7-9 and TRBJ2-7; 10 bases are shared with TRBD1. The trim removed 3 bases at V and 6 bases at J, leaving 8 bases unmatched. Germline values: CDR1 SEHNR, CDR2 FQNEAQ (reference sequence). The CDR3 loop spans 15 amino acids. CDR3 DNA sequence: TGTGCCAGCAGCTTGGGACAGGGGTTATCTACCGAGCAGTACTTC. It translates to CASSLGQGLSTEQYF.

The J gene is TRBJ2-7, the V gene TRBV7-2, with TRBD2 identical over 13 bases. Germline V gene sequence: CDR1 SGHTA, CDR2 FQGNSA. The CDR3 contains 16 residues. J was trimmed by 1 base and V by 3 bases; bases with no gene match: 3. As DNA, the CDR3 is TGTGCCAGCAGCTTCGGGACTAGCGGGGAGTCCTACGAGCAGTACTTC. Its translation: CASSFGTSGESYEQYF. Full variable domain (rest looked up from reference TRBV7-2 and TRBJ2-7): GAGVSQSPSNKVTEKGKDVELRCDPISGHTALYWYRQSLGQGLEFLIYFQGNSAPDKSGLPSDRFSAERTGGSVSTLTIQRTQQEDSAVYLCASSFGTSGESYEQYFGPGTRLTVT.

This clonotype has only a few counts. This rearrangement joins TRBV6-1 to TRBJ1-1, with no clear D. CDR1 and CDR2 from the germline V gene are MNHNS and SASEGT. This CDR3 contains 13 residues. The V end lost 2 bases, the J end lost 3 bases, and 7 bases lay between the germline ends. The CDR3 is CASSEWQDTEAFF. In DNA, the CDR3 is TGTGCCAGCAGTGAATGGCAGGACACTGAAGCTTTCTTT.

This clonotype showed up many times. This sequence joins TRBV3-1 and TRBJ2-5, with TRBD1 identical over 8 bases. This CDR3 has 14 amino acids. Trimming cost V 8 bases and J 2 bases; bases outside gene matches: 7. Germline V gene data show CDR1 as LGHDT and CDR2 as YNNKEL (reference sequence). The CDR3 spells CASDDRGRQETQYF. The CDR3 DNA is TGTGCCAGCGACGACAGGGGACGTCAAGAGACCCAGTACTTC.

This clonotype was seen more than once but under ten times. The CDR3 here is CASSSRYAGANVLTF. The CDR3 DNA sequence: TGTGCCAGCAGCTCGAGGTATGCTGGGGCCAACGTCCTGACTTTC. J is TRBJ2-6 and V is TRBV7-2; no definite D call. From germline, CDR1 is SGHTA and CDR2 FQGNSA. CDR3 length: 15 residues. V lost 4 bases and J 2 bases, leaving 9 bases between the germline ends.

There are a few counts of this clonotype. The chain joins TRBV11-2 to TRBJ1-2; D is unclear. Germline V lookup: CDR1 SGHAT, CDR2 FQNNGV. The CDR3 runs 14 residues. Trimming cost V 2 bases and J 7 bases, with 14 bases left between them. This chain's CDR3 is CASSLLASGSGYTF. The CDR3, as DNA: TGTGCCAGCAGCTTATTGGCTTCGGGGTCTGGCTACACCTTC.

V and J are TRBV19 and TRBJ1-5; 7 bases map to TRBD1. Trimming cost V 7 bases and J 4 bases; bases outside gene matches: 7. The CDR3 sequence is 14 residues long. The germline gives CDR1 LNHDA, CDR2 SQIVND (reference sequence). CDR3 nucleotide sequence: TGTGCCAGTACGAGACAGGGTGGAAATCAGCCCCAGCATTTT. Residues: CASTRQGGNQPQHF.

The chain is built from TRBV6-1 and TRBJ2-5, with TRBD1 matching over 7 bases. TRBJ2-1 matches the DNA end more closely, so the J call is doubtful. The CDR3 is made up of 16 amino acids. Germline V lookup: CDR1 MNHNS, CDR2 SASEGT. The CDR3 region has the DNA TGTGCCAGCAGTAGACCCGGGACAGTACCTATCAATGAGCAGTTCTTC. Amino acid sequence: CASSRPGTVPINEQFF.

In its sample, this clonotype was seen once. The rearrangement uses TRBV28 and TRBJ1-1; a possible D gene is TRBD1 (5 bases). The CDR3 spans 12 residues. Looked up from germline, CDR1 is MDHEN and CDR2 is SYDVKM. Trimming shortened V by 8 bases and J by 11 bases, and 18 bases separated the two germline ends. Here the CDR3 reads CASYRDPGGAFF. CDR3 nucleotide sequence: TGTGCCAGCTATCGGGACCCCGGCGGGGCTTTCTTT. Based on the CDR3 plus reference TRBV28 and TRBJ1-1, the full variable domain is DVKVTQSSRYLVKRTGEKVFLECVQDMDHENMFWYRQDPGLGLRLIYFSYDVKMKEKGDIPEGYSVSREKKERFSLILESASTNQTSMYLCASYRDPGGAFFGQGTRLTVV.